This section outlines one TCR beta chain sequence together with its context. The antigen is unknown. The entry originates in a study of monozygotic twins with cystic fibrosis. On the study more broadly: Library input was about 3.3 micrograms of fragmented DNA, with about 15 PCR cycles. General study results and limits: Shared CDR3 numbers were not associated with age, concordance or severity.

Losses at the gene ends were 4 bases for V and 4 bases for J; bases not matched to a gene: 5. Germline V gene data show CDR1 as LGHNT and CDR2 as FRNRAP. This CDR3 is 14 amino acids long. The data were produced by immunoSEQ multiplex PCR, yet TCRdb's version contains in-frame clones alone and is incomplete. The sample has fewer than 20,000 clones; about 89% are singletons. The sequence was obtained from a girl aged 2 to 9 with cystic fibrosis. This rearrangement joins TRBV12-5 to TRBJ1-1; 8 positions match TRBD1. The source material was blood. CDR3 nucleotide sequence: TGTGCTAGTGGTTCGGGACAGGCGGCCACTGAAGCTTTCTTT. It encodes CASGSGQAATEAFF.